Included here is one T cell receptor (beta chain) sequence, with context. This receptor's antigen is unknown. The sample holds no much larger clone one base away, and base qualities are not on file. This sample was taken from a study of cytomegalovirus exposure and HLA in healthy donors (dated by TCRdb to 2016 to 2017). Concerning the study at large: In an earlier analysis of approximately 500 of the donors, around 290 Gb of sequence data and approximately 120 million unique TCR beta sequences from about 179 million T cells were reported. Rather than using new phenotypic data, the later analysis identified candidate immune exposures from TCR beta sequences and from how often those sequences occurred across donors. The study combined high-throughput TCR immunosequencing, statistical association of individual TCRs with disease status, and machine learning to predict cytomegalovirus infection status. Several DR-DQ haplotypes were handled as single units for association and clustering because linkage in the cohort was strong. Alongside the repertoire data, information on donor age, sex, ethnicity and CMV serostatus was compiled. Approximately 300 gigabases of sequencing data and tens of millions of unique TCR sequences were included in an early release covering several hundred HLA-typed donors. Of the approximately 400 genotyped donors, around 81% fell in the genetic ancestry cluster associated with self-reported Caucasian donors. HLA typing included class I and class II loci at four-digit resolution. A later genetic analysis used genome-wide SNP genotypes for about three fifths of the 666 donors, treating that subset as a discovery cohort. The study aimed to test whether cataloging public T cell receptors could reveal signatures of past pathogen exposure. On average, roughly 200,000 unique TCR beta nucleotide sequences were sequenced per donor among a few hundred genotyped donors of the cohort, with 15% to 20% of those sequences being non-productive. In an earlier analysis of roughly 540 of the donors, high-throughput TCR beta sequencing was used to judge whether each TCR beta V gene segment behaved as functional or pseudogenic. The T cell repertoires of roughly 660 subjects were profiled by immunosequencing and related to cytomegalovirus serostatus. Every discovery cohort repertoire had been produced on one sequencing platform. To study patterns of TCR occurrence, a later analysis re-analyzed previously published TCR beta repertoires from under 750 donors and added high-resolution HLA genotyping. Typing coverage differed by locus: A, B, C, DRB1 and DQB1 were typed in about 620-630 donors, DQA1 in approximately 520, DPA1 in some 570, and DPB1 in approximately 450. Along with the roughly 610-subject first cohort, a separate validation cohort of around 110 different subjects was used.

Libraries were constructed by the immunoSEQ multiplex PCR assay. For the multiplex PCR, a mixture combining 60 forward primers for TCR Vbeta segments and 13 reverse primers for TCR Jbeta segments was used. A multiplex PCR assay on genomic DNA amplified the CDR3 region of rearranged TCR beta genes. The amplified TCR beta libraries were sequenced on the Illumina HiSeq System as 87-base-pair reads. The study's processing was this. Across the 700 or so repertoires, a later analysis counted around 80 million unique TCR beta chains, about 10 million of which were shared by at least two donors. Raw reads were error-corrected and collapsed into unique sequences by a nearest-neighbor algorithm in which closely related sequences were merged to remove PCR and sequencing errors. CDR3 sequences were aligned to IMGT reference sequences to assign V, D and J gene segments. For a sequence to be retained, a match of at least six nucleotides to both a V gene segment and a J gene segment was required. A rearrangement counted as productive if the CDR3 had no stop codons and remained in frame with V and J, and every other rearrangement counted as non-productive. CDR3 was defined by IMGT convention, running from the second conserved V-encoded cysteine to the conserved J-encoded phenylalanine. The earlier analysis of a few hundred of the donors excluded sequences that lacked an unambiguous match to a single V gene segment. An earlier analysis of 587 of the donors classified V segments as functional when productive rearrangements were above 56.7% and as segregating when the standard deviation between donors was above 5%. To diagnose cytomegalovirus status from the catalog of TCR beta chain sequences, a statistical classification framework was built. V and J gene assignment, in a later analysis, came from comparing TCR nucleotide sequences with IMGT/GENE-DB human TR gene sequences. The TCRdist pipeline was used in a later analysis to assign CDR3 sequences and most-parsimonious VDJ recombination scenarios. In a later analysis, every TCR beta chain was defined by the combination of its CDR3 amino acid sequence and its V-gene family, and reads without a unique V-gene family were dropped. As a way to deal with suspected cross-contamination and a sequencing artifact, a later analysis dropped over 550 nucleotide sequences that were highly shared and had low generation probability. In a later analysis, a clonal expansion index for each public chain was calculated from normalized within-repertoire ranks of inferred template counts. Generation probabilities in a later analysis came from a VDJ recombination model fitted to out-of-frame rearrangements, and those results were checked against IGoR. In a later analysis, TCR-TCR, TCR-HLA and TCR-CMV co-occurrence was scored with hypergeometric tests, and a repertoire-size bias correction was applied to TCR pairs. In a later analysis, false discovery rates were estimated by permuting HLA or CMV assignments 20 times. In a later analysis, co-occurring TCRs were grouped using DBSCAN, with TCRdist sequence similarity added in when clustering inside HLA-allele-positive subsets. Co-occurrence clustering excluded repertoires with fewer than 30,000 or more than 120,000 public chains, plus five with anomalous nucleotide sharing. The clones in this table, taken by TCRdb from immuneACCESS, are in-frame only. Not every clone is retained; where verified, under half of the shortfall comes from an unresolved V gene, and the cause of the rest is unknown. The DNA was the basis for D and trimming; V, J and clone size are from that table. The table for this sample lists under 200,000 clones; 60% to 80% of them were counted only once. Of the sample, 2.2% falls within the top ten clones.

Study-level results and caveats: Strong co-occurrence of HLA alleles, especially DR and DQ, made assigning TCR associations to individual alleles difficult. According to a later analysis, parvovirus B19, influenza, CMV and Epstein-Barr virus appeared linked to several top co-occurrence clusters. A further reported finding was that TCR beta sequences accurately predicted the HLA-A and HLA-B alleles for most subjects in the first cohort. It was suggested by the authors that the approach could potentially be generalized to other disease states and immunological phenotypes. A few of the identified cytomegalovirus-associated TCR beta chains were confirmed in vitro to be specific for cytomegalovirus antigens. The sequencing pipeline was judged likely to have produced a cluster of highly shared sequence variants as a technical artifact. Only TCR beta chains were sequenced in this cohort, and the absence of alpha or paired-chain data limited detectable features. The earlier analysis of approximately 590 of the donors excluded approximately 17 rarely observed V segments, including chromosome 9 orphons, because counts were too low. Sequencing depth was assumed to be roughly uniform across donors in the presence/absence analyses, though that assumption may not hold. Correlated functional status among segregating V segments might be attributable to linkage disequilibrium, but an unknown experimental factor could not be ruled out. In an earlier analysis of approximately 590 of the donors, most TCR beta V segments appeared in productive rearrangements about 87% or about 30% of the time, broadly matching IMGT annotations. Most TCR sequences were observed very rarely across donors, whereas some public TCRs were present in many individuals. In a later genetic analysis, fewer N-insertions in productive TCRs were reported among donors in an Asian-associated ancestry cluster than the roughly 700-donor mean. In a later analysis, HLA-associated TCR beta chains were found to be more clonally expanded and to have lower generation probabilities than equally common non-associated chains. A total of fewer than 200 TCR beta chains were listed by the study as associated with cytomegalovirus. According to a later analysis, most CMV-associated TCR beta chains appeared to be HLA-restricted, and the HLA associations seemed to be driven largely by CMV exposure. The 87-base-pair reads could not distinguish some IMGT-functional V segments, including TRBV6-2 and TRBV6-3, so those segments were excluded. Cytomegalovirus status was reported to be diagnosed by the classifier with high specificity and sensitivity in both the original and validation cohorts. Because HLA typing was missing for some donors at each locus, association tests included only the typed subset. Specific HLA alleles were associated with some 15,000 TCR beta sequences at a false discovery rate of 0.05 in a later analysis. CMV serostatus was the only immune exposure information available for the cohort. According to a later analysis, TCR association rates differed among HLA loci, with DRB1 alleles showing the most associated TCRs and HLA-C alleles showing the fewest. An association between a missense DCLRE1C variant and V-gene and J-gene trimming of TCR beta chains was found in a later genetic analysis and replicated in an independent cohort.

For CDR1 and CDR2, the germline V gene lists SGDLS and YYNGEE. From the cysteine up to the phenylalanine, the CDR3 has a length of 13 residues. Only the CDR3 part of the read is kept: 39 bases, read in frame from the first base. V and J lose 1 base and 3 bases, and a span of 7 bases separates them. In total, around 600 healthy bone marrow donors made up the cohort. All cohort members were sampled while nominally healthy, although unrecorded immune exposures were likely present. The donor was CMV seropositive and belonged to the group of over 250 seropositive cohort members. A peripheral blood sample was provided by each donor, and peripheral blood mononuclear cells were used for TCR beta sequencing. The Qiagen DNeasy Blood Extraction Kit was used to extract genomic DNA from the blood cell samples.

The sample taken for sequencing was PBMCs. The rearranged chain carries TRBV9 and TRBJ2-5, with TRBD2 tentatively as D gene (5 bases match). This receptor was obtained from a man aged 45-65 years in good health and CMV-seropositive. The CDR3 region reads CASSVYGEETQYF. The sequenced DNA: TGTGCCAGCAGCGTATACGGGGAAGAGACCCAGTACTTC.